Following are 29 T cell receptor beta chains from one sample sequenced in a study of cytomegalovirus exposure and HLA in healthy donors. In the PCR, 60 Vbeta and 13 Jbeta primers were used. Some clones are missing from TCRdb's copy, which holds only in-frame ones; the method was immunoSEQ multiplex PCR. Altogether about 120,000 clones are present, 15% being singletons, with the ten largest covering about 2%. Material for sequencing was PBMCs. These receptors all stem from a woman aged 18-35 years in good health and CMV-seronegative.

The genes are TRBV19 and TRBJ1-1; 7 nucleotides align to TRBD1. Germline assignment: CDR1 LNHDA and CDR2 SQIVND (reference sequence). Germline trimming cut 2 bases from V and 1 base from J; bases unmatched to any gene: 4. The length of the CDR3 is 15 residues. The CDR3 region is CASSITRGSNTEAFF. CDR3 nucleotide sequence: TGTGCCAGTAGTATAACCAGGGGGTCGAACACTGAAGCTTTCTTT.

This clone was seen more than once but under ten times. Other DNA sequences in this sample translate to the same CDR3. V gene TRBV6-6 combines with J gene TRBJ1-3; the match to TRBD1 covers 7 bases. V was pared by 5 bases and J by 3 bases, with 10 bases of the junction left unmatched. The germline gives CDR1 MNHNY, CDR2 SVGAGI (reference sequence). The CDR3 contains 16 residues. CDR3 in DNA: TGTGCCAGCAGTAAGACGGGACAGTCAGATGGAAACACCATATATTTT. Protein sequence: CASSKTGQSDGNTIYF.

This clone was recorded a few times. This chain joins TRBV10-3 and TRBJ1-1; a weak D match, TRBD1 (6 bases). CDR1 and CDR2 (germline): ENHRY, SYGVKD. CDR3 length equals 16 residues. V shed 3 bases and J shed 6 bases, with 20 bases lying between them. This CDR3 is CAISEVVGRGKAEAFF. In DNA form, the CDR3 reads TGTGCCATCAGTGAAGTGGTTGGCAGGGGAAAGGCTGAAGCTTTCTTT.

This clone was observed a single time. The chain has TRBV10-1 and TRBJ2-3; D uncertain. Germline V gives CDR1 WNHNN, CDR2 SYGVQD (reference sequence). The CDR3 extends over 14 amino acids. With 2 bases removed from V and 3 bases from J, the gap between germline ends came to 9 bases. CDR3 bases: TGCGCCAGCAGTGAGCGGGTGGAGACAGATACGCAGTATTTT. Encoded protein: CASSERVETDTQYF.

The chain joins TRBV15 to TRBJ1-5; D might be TRBD1 (5 bases). This CDR3 comprises 15 residues. From germline, CDR1 is LNHNV and CDR2 YYDKDF (reference sequence). Trimming stripped 0 bases from V and 4 bases from J, with 10 bases between. The CDR3 nucleotides read TGTGCCACCAGCAGAGATCGGGGGAGGAATCAGCCCCAGCATTTT. Protein sequence: CATSRDRGRNQPQHF.

This clone was counted between two and nine times. The chain links TRBV30 to TRBJ2-6; 8 nucleotides align to TRBD1. V lost 2 bases to trimming and J lost 4 bases; unmatched junction nucleotides: 19. Germline loops: CDR1 GTSNPN, CDR2 SVGIG (reference sequence). The CDR3 spans 20 residues. CDR3 amino acids: CAWSPTGSGQGRSGANVLTF. CDR3 bases: TGTGCCTGGAGTCCTACAGGATCCGGACAGGGAAGGTCGGGGGCCAACGTCCTGACTTTC.

This clone was counted only a few times. The genes are TRBV6-1 and TRBJ2-1; 8 bases map to TRBD1. This CDR3 spans 14 amino acids. Germline CDR1 and CDR2: MNHNS and SASEGT. After removal of 6 bases from V and 4 bases from J, the junction contained 5 bases not matched to a gene. DNA of the CDR3: TGTGCCAGCAGCCTCGACAGGGGATACAATGAGCAGTTCTTC. Translated, it gives CASSLDRGYNEQFF.

This clone was observed a handful of times. The chain is built from TRBV5-4 and TRBJ1-1; D gene ambiguous. The CDR3 consists of 15 residues. The V end was cut by 4 bases, the J end by 0 bases, with 13 bases between. Germline CDR1 is SGHNT and CDR2 is YYREEE (reference sequence). This CDR3 is CASSPGWQMNTEAFF. The CDR3, as DNA: TGTGCCAGCAGCCCAGGCTGGCAAATGAACACTGAAGCTTTCTTT.

A few counts support this clone. The chain has TRBV10-1 and TRBJ2-7, with TRBD2 identical over 10 bases. With V trimmed by 3 bases and J by 0 bases, 8 bases remained unmatched. Germline V lookup: CDR1 WNHNN, CDR2 SYGVQD (reference sequence). CDR3 length: 17 amino acids. CDR3 sequence: CASSDRSSSGSSYEQYF. The CDR3 DNA is TGCGCCAGCAGTGACCGATCCTCTAGCGGGAGCTCCTACGAGCAGTACTTC.

The chain couples TRBV30 to TRBJ1-4, with a tentative D call TRBD1 (6 bases). This CDR3 has 13 residues. CDR1 GTSNPN and CDR2 SVGIG come from the germline V gene (reference sequence). The ends were cut back, 5 bases at V and 8 bases at J, with 15 bases in the middle. The CDR3 sequence is CAWQYRAGEKLFF. The CDR3, as DNA: TGTGCCTGGCAGTACAGGGCGGGCGAAAAACTGTTTTTT.

The chain joins TRBV28 to TRBJ2-7, with D perhaps TRBD1 (6 bases). V lost 4 bases, J lost 3 bases, and 16 bases lay in between. This CDR3 region has 15 residues. CDR1 and CDR2 from the germline V gene are MDHEN and SYDVKM. The CDR3, as DNA: TGTGCCAGCAGTTCTCAACAGGGAAACCGCTACGAGCAGTACTTC. This encodes CASSSQQGNRYEQYF.

The chain recombines TRBV7-6 with TRBJ2-7, with TRBD2 as a possible D gene (5 bases). The V and J ends lost 4 bases and 3 bases respectively, with 10 bases between them. This CDR3 has 13 residues. From germline, CDR1 is SGHVS and CDR2 FNYEAQ. The DNA for the CDR3 is TGTGCCAGCAGCTCGAGGGATCTCTACGAGCAGTACTTC. Translating it yields CASSSRDLYEQYF.

This clone was seen only a few times. The V and J genes are TRBV28 and TRBJ2-1; TRBD2 is a possible D gene (6 bases). V lost 4 bases to trimming and J lost 4 bases, with 17 bases between them. The CDR3 covers 16 residues. Germline loops: CDR1 MDHEN, CDR2 SYDVKM. The CDR3 here is CASSSPRVAAYNEQFF. The DNA of the CDR3 is TGTGCCAGCAGTTCCCCTCGGGTAGCGGCGTACAATGAGCAGTTCTTC.

In this sample, this clone turned up a few times. DNA of the CDR3: TGTGCCAGCAGCCCAAGGCGGGGGCTCCACTACGAGCAGTACTTC. This translates into CASSPRRGLHYEQYF. The chain joins TRBV7-9 to TRBJ2-7, with TRBD2 as a possible D gene (7 bases). CDR1 is SEHNR and CDR2 is FQNEAQ in the germline V gene (reference sequence). The CDR3 sequence is 15 residues long. V lost 5 bases and J lost 3, with 17 bases in between. Variable domain in full (rest from reference TRBV7-9 and TRBJ2-7): DTGVSQNPRHKITKRGQNVTFRCDPISEHNRLYWYRQTLGQGPEFLTYFQNEAQLEKSRLLSDRFSAERPKGSFSTLEIQRTEQGDSAMYLCASSPRRGLHYEQYFGPGTRLTVT.

This clone was seen a handful of times. V gene TRBV5-1 combines with J gene TRBJ2-5; 13 positions match TRBD2. This CDR3 is 18 amino acids long. Losses at the gene ends were 4 bases for V and 4 bases for J; bases not matched to a gene: 13. The germline V gene encodes CDR1 SGHRS and CDR2 YFSETQ. The CDR3 loop reads CASSPGLAGAIRGETQYF. The CDR3 coding sequence is TGCGCCAGCAGCCCTGGACTAGCGGGGGCAATCCGGGGAGAGACCCAGTACTTC. Together with reference TRBV5-1 and TRBJ2-5, the CDR3 gives the full variable domain: KAGVTQTPRYLIKTRGQQVTLSCSPISGHRSVSWYQQTPGQGLQFLFEYFSETQRNKGNFPGRFSGRQFSNSRSEMNVSTLELGDSALYLCASSPGLAGAIRGETQYFGPGTRLLVL.

The V call is TRBV9, the J call TRBJ1-3; D possibly corresponds to TRBD1 (6 bases). Per germline, CDR1 SGDLS and CDR2 YYNGEE. Between the trimmed V and J ends, which lost 0 bases and 9 bases, there was a span of 13 bases. The CDR3 consists of 14 residues. The chain's CDR3 is CASSVGQGLTTIYF. The CDR3 bases are TGTGCCAGCAGCGTAGGCCAGGGGCTCACCACCATATATTTT. Full variable domain (rest looked up from reference TRBV9 and TRBJ1-3): DSGVTQTPKHLITATGQRVTLRCSPRSGDLSVYWYQQSLDQGLQFLIQYYNGEERAKGNILERFSAQQFPDLHSELNLSSLELGDSALYFCASSVGQGLTTIYFGEGSWLTVV.

A few counts support this clone. J is TRBJ2-3 and V is TRBV7-2; 10 bases fit TRBD1. The V segment lost 5 bases and the J segment 4 bases; nucleotides outside the gene matches: 9. This CDR3 contains 16 residues. Germline CDR1 and CDR2: SGHTA and FQGNSA. The CDR3 nucleotides read TGTGCCAGCAGCGTGCCGGGGACAGGGGAGGCAGATACGCAGTATTTT. Translated: CASSVPGTGEADTQYF.

This clone came up a few times. V usage is TRBV5-1 and J usage is TRBJ2-7; 8 nucleotides agree with TRBD1. V was clipped by 0 bases and J by 4 bases; unmatched bases: 6. CDR1 is SGHRS, CDR2 YFSETQ, per germline. This CDR3 spans 15 amino acids. CDR3 coding DNA: TGCGCCAGCAGCTTGGAACCGACAGGGGCGTACGAGCAGTACTTC. It yields the protein CASSLEPTGAYEQYF. Full variable domain (outside the CDR3, taken from reference TRBV5-1 and TRBJ2-7): KAGVTQTPRYLIKTRGQQVTLSCSPISGHRSVSWYQQTPGQGLQFLFEYFSETQRNKGNFPGRFSGRQFSNSRSEMNVSTLELGDSALYLCASSLEPTGAYEQYFGPGTRLTVT.

This clone occurred a few times. The rearrangement joins TRBV7-9 to TRBJ1-2; 8 bases match TRBD1. CDR1 is SEHNR, CDR2 FQNEAQ, per germline (reference sequence). This CDR3 region has 13 residues. The trim removed 5 bases at V and 8 bases at J, leaving 7 bases unmatched. CDR3 bases: TGTGCCAGCAGCGAGACAGGGGAGGAGGGCTACACCTTC. Amino acid sequence: CASSETGEEGYTF.

This clone was seen more than once but under ten times. The V gene is TRBV5-1, the J gene TRBJ2-7, with 7 nucleotides matching TRBD2. V lost 4 bases, J lost 4 bases, and 5 bases stayed unmatched. CDR3 length equals 13 residues. Germline values: CDR1 SGHRS, CDR2 YFSETQ. The CDR3 loop is CASSAGTTYEQYF. As DNA, the CDR3 is TGCGCCAGCAGCGCCGGGACTACTTACGAGCAGTACTTC.

V is TRBV4-2 and J is TRBJ2-7, with 8 bases identical to TRBD2. V shed 1 base, J shed 3 bases, and the junction held 2 bases outside the gene matches. CDR1 and CDR2 from the germline V gene are LGHNA and YNFKEQ. The CDR3 contains 14 residues. The CDR3 reads CASSQVTSVYEQYF. Here the CDR3 DNA reads TGTGCCAGCAGCCAAGTGACTAGCGTCTACGAGCAGTACTTC.

The gene calls are TRBV29-1 and TRBJ2-5; perhaps TRBD1 as D (5 bases). Germline values: CDR1 SQVTM, CDR2 ANQGSEA. Trimming took off 3 bases at V and 1 base at J, with 9 bases between the two ends. The CDR3 totals 13 residues. The CDR3 nucleotides read TGCAGCGTTGACGCCCAGGGCCAAGAGACCCAGTACTTC. This codes for CSVDAQGQETQYF.

This chain links TRBV19 with TRBJ2-3, with a possible D match to TRBD2 (6 bases). The CDR3 loop spans 13 amino acids. V was pared by 4 bases and J by 4 bases, with 9 bases between. Per the germline V gene, CDR1 is LNHDA and CDR2 is SQIVND (reference sequence). This CDR3 is CASSTGVPDTQYF. CDR3 DNA sequence: TGTGCCAGTAGTACGGGGGTCCCAGATACGCAGTATTTT.

The rearrangement uses TRBV30 and TRBJ2-1; TRBD1 matches at 9 bases. There are 13 residues in the CDR3. The germline V gene has CDR1 GTSNPN and CDR2 SVGIG (reference sequence). Trimming removed 7 bases from V and 12 bases from J; junction bases left unmatched: 13. The CDR3 DNA sequence: TGTGCCTCGAGGGGACAGGGACCCTGGGGGCAGTTCTTC. Protein sequence: CASRGQGPWGQFF.

This clone was counted a few times. The chain carries TRBV2 and TRBJ2-5, with 8 bases lining up with TRBD2. This CDR3 is built from 15 residues. CDR1 is SNHLY and CDR2 is FYNNEI in the germline V gene. Trimming removed 3 bases from V and 4 bases from J; junction bases left unmatched: 7. CDR3 sequence reads: CASSDRGGDSETQYF. The CDR3 DNA is TGTGCCAGCAGTGATCGGGGGGGGGATTCAGAGACCCAGTACTTC.

The V and J genes are TRBV7-8 and TRBJ1-2; no firm D call. Germline V lookup: CDR1 SGHVS, CDR2 FQNEAQ. V was trimmed by 0 bases and J by 4 bases, leaving 9 bases between them. The CDR3 contains 14 residues. The CDR3 coding sequence is TGTGCCAGCAGCTTAGCGCGGGGTTTCTATGGCTACACCTTC. Its protein is CASSLARGFYGYTF.

V and J are TRBV28 and TRBJ1-1; the match to TRBD1 covers 11 bases. Germline trimming cut 5 bases from V and 11 bases from J; bases unmatched to any gene: 4. The CDR3 covers 12 residues. Per the germline V gene, CDR1 is MDHEN and CDR2 is SYDVKM. The CDR3 is CASSQDRGQAFF. As DNA, the CDR3 is TGTGCCAGCAGTCAGGACAGGGGGCAGGCTTTCTTT.

The chain is built from TRBV4-1 and TRBJ2-3; D gene unclear. CDR1 is MGHRA and CDR2 is YSYEKL in the germline V gene. The length of the CDR3 is 13 residues. V gave up 4 bases and J gave up 2 bases, with 7 bases separating them. The CDR3 loop is CASSRTATDTQYF. CDR3 in DNA: TGCGCCAGCAGCCGCACAGCCACAGATACGCAGTATTTT.

V is TRBV28 and J is TRBJ2-1; TRBD1 is a possible D gene (6 bases). The CDR3 covers 16 residues. Germline loops: CDR1 MDHEN, CDR2 SYDVKM. Trimming took 7 bases from V and 2 from J, leaving 18 bases between them. CDR3 nucleotides: TGTGCCAGCACCCTTCCGAATCAGGGGACCTACAATGAGCAGTTCTTC. Its translation: CASTLPNQGTYNEQFF.